The clone carrying this T cell receptor (beta chain) was recorded many times. After removal of 4 bases from V and 3 bases from J, the junction contained 7 bases not matched to a gene. The CDR3 length is 15 residues. Germline values: CDR1 SGHRS, CDR2 YFSETQ. The data derive from a study of T cells in Graves' hyperthyroidism and ophthalmopathy. Amplified regions were TCR beta CDR3 sequences from RNA transcripts. The HTBI primer set was used in a first-round RT-PCR of the TCR CDR3. TCRdb passed the multiplex PCR reads through MiXCR, listing each CDR3 protein once. The sample records some 600,000 distinct CDR3 sequences, more than 11% being singletons.

The receptor was isolated from a woman aged 25 to 45 with Graves' hyperthyroidism that later progressed to Graves' ophthalmopathy. The sequenced sample consisted of blood. The rearrangement links TRBV5-1 to TRBJ2-3, with 8 bases lining up with TRBD1. The CDR3 spells CASSTGQGETDTQYF. The CDR3 nucleotides are TGCGCCAGCAGCACCGGACAGGGAGAGACAGATACGCAGTATTTT.